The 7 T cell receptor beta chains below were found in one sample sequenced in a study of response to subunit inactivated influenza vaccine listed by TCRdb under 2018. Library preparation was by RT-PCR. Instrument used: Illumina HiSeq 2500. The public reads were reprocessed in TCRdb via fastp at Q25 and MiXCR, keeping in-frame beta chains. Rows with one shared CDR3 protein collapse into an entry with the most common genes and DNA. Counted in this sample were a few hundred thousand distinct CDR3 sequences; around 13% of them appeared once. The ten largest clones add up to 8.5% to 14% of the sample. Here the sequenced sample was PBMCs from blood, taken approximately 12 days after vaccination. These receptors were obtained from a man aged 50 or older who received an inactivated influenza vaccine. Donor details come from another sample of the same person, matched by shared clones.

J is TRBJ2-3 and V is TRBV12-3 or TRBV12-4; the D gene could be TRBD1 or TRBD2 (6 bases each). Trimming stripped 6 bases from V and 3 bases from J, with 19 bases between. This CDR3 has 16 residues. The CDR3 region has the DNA TGTGCCAGCAGGGCGACATCCTGGGGGGCGACAGATACGCAGTATTTT. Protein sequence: CASRATSWGATDTQYF.

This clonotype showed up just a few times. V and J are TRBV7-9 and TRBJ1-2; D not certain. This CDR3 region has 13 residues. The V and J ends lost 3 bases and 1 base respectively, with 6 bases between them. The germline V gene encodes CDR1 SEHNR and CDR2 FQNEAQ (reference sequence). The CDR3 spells CASSLESNYGYTF. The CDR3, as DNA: TGTGCCAGCAGCTTGGAAAGTAACTATGGCTACACCTTC.

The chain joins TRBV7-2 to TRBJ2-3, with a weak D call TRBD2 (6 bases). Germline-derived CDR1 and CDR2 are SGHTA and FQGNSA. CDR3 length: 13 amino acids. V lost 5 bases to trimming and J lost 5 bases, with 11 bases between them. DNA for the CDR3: TGTGCCAGCAGCGTGACTAGTTTAGATACGCAGTATTTT. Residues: CASSVTSLDTQYF.

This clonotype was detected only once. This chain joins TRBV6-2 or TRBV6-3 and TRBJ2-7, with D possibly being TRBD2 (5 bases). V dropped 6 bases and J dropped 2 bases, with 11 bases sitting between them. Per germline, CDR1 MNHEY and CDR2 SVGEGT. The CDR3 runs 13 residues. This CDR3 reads CASRGLTAYEQYF. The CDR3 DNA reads TGTGCCAGCAGAGGACTGACCGCCTACGAGCAGTACTTC.

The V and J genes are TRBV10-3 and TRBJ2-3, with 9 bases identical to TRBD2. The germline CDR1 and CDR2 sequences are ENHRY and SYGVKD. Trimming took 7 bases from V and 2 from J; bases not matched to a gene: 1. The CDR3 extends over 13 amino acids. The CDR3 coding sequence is TGTGCCATCAAGGGACTAGCCACAGATACGCAGTATTTT. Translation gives CAIKGLATDTQYF.

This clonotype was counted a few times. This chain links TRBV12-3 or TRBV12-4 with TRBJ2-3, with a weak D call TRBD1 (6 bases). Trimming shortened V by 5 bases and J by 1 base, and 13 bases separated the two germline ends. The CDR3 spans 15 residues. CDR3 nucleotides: TGTGCCAGCAGTAGCAGGGGTGGCGGCACAGATACGCAGTATTTT. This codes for CASSSRGGGTDTQYF.

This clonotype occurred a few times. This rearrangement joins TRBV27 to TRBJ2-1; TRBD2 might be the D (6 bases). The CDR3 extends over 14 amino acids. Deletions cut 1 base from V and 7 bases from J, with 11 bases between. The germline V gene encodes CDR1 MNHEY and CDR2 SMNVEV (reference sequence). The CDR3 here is CASSLYGGANEQFF. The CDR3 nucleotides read TGTGCCAGCAGTTTATACGGGGGAGCGAATGAGCAGTTCTTC.